The rows below give T cell receptor beta chains drawn from one sample of a study of TIL therapy for anti-PD-1-resistant metastatic lung cancer. Generated by immunoSEQ multiplex PCR, the TCRdb table keeps only in-frame clones and is missing some. The sample consists of roughly 11,000 clones, 80% of them appearing once. The source was blood, collected at baseline. All receptors derive from a person aged 25-79 years with non-small cell lung cancer. CDR3s include the opening cysteine and the closing phenylalanine or tryptophan. A D gene is named only where the DNA matches it firmly. Some rows have no size entry. The others give once, few or many, or a class for an expanded clone.

clone size | D gene | J gene | V gene | CDR3 protein | CDR3 DNA
- | - | TRBJ2-3 | TRBV11-2 | CASSLMTRLATDTQYF | TGTGCCAGCAGCTTAATGACGAGACTCGCCACAGATACGCAGTATTTT
- | - | TRBJ2-4 | TRBV18 | CASSPPGFSIQYF | TGTGCCAGCTCACCACCAGGGTTCTCCATTCAGTACTTC
- | TRBD2 | TRBJ2-1 | TRBV6-5 | CASSRLAVLNEQFF | TGTGCCAGCAGTCGACTAGCGGTTTTGAATGAGCAGTTCTTC
- | TRBD2 | TRBJ2-5 | TRBV19 | CASSSGSQETQYF | TGTGCCAGTAGTAGCGGGAGTCAAGAGACCCAGTACTTC
- | TRBD1 | TRBJ2-7 | TRBV30 | CAWDRDSYEQYF | TGTGCCTGGGACAGGGACTCCTACGAGCAGTACTTC
- | - | TRBJ2-6 | TRBV27 | CASSSATSSGANVLTF | TGTGCCAGCAGTTCTGCAACATCCTCTGGGGCCAACGTCCTGACTTTC
once | TRBD1 | TRBJ2-5 | TRBV5-1 | CASSPVSGQKGETQYF | TGCGCCAGCAGCCCCGTTTCGGGACAGAAAGGAGAGACCCAGTACTTC
- | - | TRBJ1-1 | TRBV13 | CASSPRDGTEAFF | TGTGCCAGCAGCCCGAGGGATGGCACTGAAGCTTTCTTT
once | - | TRBJ2-7 | TRBV27 | CASSLWGASYEQYF | TGTGCCAGCAGTTTATGGGGCGCGTCCTACGAGCAGTACTTC
- | - | TRBJ1-5 | TRBV5-1 | CASSRTGESNQPQHF | TGCGCCAGCAGTCGGACGGGTGAGAGCAATCAGCCCCAGCATTTT
- | - | TRBJ2-2 | TRBV11-3 | CASSPWGRENTGELFF | TGTGCCAGCAGCCCGTGGGGGCGGGAGAACACCGGGGAGCTGTTTTTT
- | - | TRBJ1-2 | TRBV28 | CASSWRPGTDYGYTF | TGTGCCAGCAGTTGGCGTCCGGGCACCGACTATGGCTACACCTTC
- | - | TRBJ2-2 | TRBV7-9 | CASSPSQGRENTGELFF | TGTGCCAGCAGCCCGTCCCAGGGGAGGGAGAACACCGGGGAGCTGTTTTTT
once | - | TRBJ2-3 | TRBV5-1 | CASSLGRGLVADTQYF | TGCGCCAGCAGCCTTGGGAGGGGGTTGGTCGCAGATACGCAGTATTTT
- | TRBD2 | TRBJ2-1 | TRBV6-5 | CASNLGLAGYNEQFF | TGTGCCAGCAACCTGGGACTAGCGGGTTACAATGAGCAGTTCTTC
few | TRBD1 | TRBJ2-7 | TRBV5-1 | CASSLTGEVPYEQYF | TGCGCCAGCAGCCTAACAGGGGAAGTCCCCTACGAGCAGTACTTC
once | - | TRBJ2-3 | TRBV11-2 | CASSWGIRTDTQYF | TGTGCCAGCAGCTGGGGAATAAGGACAGATACGCAGTATTTT
- | TRBD2 | TRBJ2-1 | TRBV12-5 | CASGLVLGTSGPEQFF | TGTGCTAGTGGTTTGGTACTTGGGACTAGCGGGCCTGAGCAGTTCTTC
- | - | TRBJ1-1 | TRBV19 | CASRQGDTEAFF | TGTGCCAGTAGACAGGGTGACACTGAAGCTTTCTTT
- | - | TRBJ2-7 | TRBV25-1 | CASSGPPGAYEQYF | TGTGCCAGCAGTGGACCTCCGGGGGCCTACGAGCAGTACTTC
few | TRBD2 | TRBJ2-7 | TRBV23-1 | CASSQVGLPGTSGTPGDEQYF | TGCGCCAGCAGTCAAGTCGGACTCCCCGGGACTAGCGGGACCCCCGGGGATGAGCAGTACTTC
- | - | TRBJ2-2 | TRBV6-6 | CASSLALPNTGELFF | TGTGCCAGCAGTTTAGCGCTACCGAACACCGGGGAGCTGTTTTTT
- | - | TRBJ2-2 | TRBV19 | CASNRVYTGELFF | TGTGCCAGTAATAGGGTATACACCGGGGAGCTGTTTTTT
- | TRBD2 | TRBJ2-7 | TRBV10-3 | CAIRASGQTYEQYF | TGTGCCATCAGAGCTAGCGGGCAAACCTACGAGCAGTACTTC
- | TRBD2 | TRBJ2-1 | TRBV7-8 | CASSFPREAGTYNEQFF | TGTGCCAGCAGCTTTCCCCGCGAAGCGGGAACCTACAATGAGCAGTTCTTC
- | TRBD1 | TRBJ2-5 | TRBV7-2 | CASSLVDRVEGETQYF | TGTGCCAGCAGCTTAGTCGACAGGGTAGAGGGAGAGACCCAGTACTTC
- | TRBD1 | TRBJ2-5 | TRBV5-6 | CASSGTVLETQYF | TGTGCCAGCAGCGGGACAGTCCTGGAGACCCAGTACTTC
- | TRBD2 | TRBJ2-2 | TRBV18 | CASSIAGTLNTGELFF | TGTGCCAGCTCAATAGCGGGAACACTTAACACCGGGGAGCTGTTTTTT
- | - | TRBJ1-2 | TRBV6-5 | CASSSGDDGYTF | TGTGCCAGCAGCTCTGGGGATGATGGCTACACCTTC
- | - | TRBJ1-2 | TRBV7-9 | CASSLTYSNYGYTF | TGTGCCAGCAGCTTAACGTACTCGAACTATGGCTACACCTTC
- | TRBD2 | TRBJ2-3 | TRBV27 | CASSSQGLARIDTQYF | TGTGCCAGCAGTTCACAGGGACTAGCAAGAATCGATACGCAGTATTTT
- | - | TRBJ2-3 | TRBV5-1 | CASSDIGDTQYF | TGCGCCAGCAGCGACATAGGGGATACGCAGTATTTT
- | TRBD1 | TRBJ2-1 | TRBV6-4 | CASREGDSHNEQFF | TGTGCCAGCAGAGAGGGGGACAGCCACAATGAGCAGTTCTTC
- | - | TRBJ1-4 | TRBV30 | CAWSVIREKLFF | TGTGCCTGGAGTGTAATACGGGAAAAACTGTTTTTT
- | - | TRBJ2-3 | TRBV11-2 | CASSLDRTPITDTQYF | TGTGCCAGCAGCTTAGATAGGACACCCATCACAGATACGCAGTATTTT
- | - | TRBJ2-5 | TRBV7-8 | CASSLSLQTQYF | TGTGCCAGCAGCTTATCTCTCCAGACCCAGTACTTC
- | - | TRBJ1-2 | TRBV7-2 | CASSPSHDTGYPDTF | TGTGCCAGCAGCCCTAGCCATGATACTGGCTACCCCGACACCTTC
- | - | TRBJ1-2 | TRBV7-9 | CASSESGDGYGYTF | TGTGCCAGCAGCGAAAGCGGAGACGGCTATGGCTACACCTTC
- | - | TRBJ1-4 | TRBV5-5 | CASSFRQVNEKLFF | TGTGCCAGCAGCTTTCGACAGGTTAATGAAAAACTGTTTTTT
- | - | TRBJ1-1 | TRBV28 | CASRGQIGYTEAFF | TGTGCCAGCAGGGGACAAATTGGGTACACTGAAGCTTTCTTT
- | TRBD2 | TRBJ2-7 | TRBV7-6 | CASSFIAGGRYEQYF | TGTGCCAGCAGCTTCATAGCGGGAGGGAGATACGAGCAGTACTTC
once | - | TRBJ1-1 | TRBV25-1 | CASSIRRALNTEAFF | TGTGCCAGCAGTATTCGGCGGGCCCTTAACACTGAAGCTTTCTTT
once | TRBD2 | TRBJ2-1 | TRBV7-2 | CASSSTSGLHNEQFF | TGTGCCAGCAGCTCGACTAGCGGGCTTCACAATGAGCAGTTCTTC
- | - | TRBJ1-4 | TRBV18 | CASQTATNEKLFF | TGTGCCAGCCAGACAGCAACTAATGAAAAACTGTTTTTT
- | - | TRBJ2-7 | TRBV7-9 | CASSPRGPDEQYF | TGTGCCAGCAGCCCCCGTGGGCCTGACGAGCAGTACTTC
- | TRBD1 | TRBJ2-7 | TRBV6-6 | CASSYATGGYEQYF | TGTGCCAGCAGTTACGCGACAGGGGGGTACGAGCAGTACTTC
- | - | TRBJ2-7 | TRBV2 | CASSEVSDYEQYF | TGTGCCAGCAGTGAAGTGTCAGACTACGAGCAGTACTTC
- | - | TRBJ1-4 | TRBV7-2 | CASSLVVATNEKLFF | TGTGCCAGCAGCTTGGTCGTTGCAACTAATGAAAAACTGTTTTTT